One sample yielded the 27 T cell receptor beta chains listed below, sequenced in a study of OX40 agonist ivuxolimab in advanced cancers. Sequencing used immunoSEQ multiplex PCR; TCRdb keeps in-frame clones, though not all of them. The repertoire holds tens of thousands of clones, more than 65% seen once, with approximately 16% in the top ten. The source was CD4+ or CD8+ T cells sorted from blood, collected in a trial of the OX40 agonist ivuxolimab. Receptors were obtained from an adult with an advanced solid tumor such as melanoma, head and neck, liver or kidney cancer.

V and J are TRBV11-2 and TRBJ1-2, with 7 bases matching TRBD1. The germline V gene encodes CDR1 SGHAT and CDR2 FQNNGV. CDR3 length: 14 amino acids. Losses at the gene ends were 0 bases for V and 11 bases for J; bases not matched to a gene: 9. The CDR3 bases are TGTGCCAGCAGCTTAGATATGGGACAGCCGAGATACACCTTC. This translates into CASSLDMGQPRYTF.

This clone has a single count. The chain carries TRBV10-2 and TRBJ1-5; unclear D gene. The CDR3 consists of 13 residues. Trimming stripped 0 bases from V and 4 bases from J, with 4 bases between. CDR1 is WSHSY and CDR2 is SAAADI in the germline V gene. This chain's CDR3 is CASSESGNQPQHF. The DNA of the CDR3 is TGCGCCAGCAGTGAGTCGGGGAATCAGCCCCAGCATTTT.

This chain connects TRBV6-5 to TRBJ2-5, with TRBD2 matching 7 bases. V trimming: 5 bases; J trimming: 3 bases; junction bases outside the gene matches: 9. The germline V gene encodes CDR1 MNHEY and CDR2 SVGAGI. The CDR3 length is 15 residues. The CDR3 reads CASSNEASGKETQYF. The CDR3 DNA sequence: TGTGCCAGCAGTAACGAAGCTAGCGGTAAAGAGACCCAGTACTTC.

This chain uses TRBV29-1 with TRBJ2-2, with D tentatively TRBD2 (6 bases). Looked up from germline, CDR1 is SQVTM and CDR2 is ANQGSEA. The V end was cut by 7 bases, the J end by 5 bases, with 17 bases between. There are 14 residues in the CDR3. The CDR3 DNA is TGCAGCGCCGGAGGGTGGGGAAGGACCGGGGAGCTGTTTTTT. Its translation: CSAGGWGRTGELFF.

The rearrangement uses TRBV6-5 and TRBJ2-7; TRBD1 agrees at 12 bases. V lost 2 bases, J lost 5 bases, and 4 bases stayed unmatched. This CDR3 is built from 15 residues. CDR1 and CDR2 from the germline V gene are MNHEY and SVGAGI. CDR3 DNA: TGTGCCAGCAGTTACGAGGGACAGGGGGCCCACGAGCAGTACTTC. It encodes CASSYEGQGAHEQYF.

This clone was detected once. This chain uses TRBV4-3 with TRBJ2-1; 8 bases fit TRBD1. The V segment lost 2 bases and the J segment 4 bases; nucleotides outside the gene matches: 10. Germline V gene data show CDR1 as LGHNA and CDR2 as YSLEER. The CDR3 extends over 17 amino acids. As DNA, the CDR3 is TGCGCCAGCAGCCAACCGACAGGGGATCTACTATACAATGAGCAGTTCTTC. Translating gives CASSQPTGDLLYNEQFF.

The chain couples TRBV4-1 to TRBJ2-1; TRBD1 or TRBD2 may be the D gene (5 bases each). Germline V lookup: CDR1 MGHRA, CDR2 YSYEKL. The CDR3 is 17 amino acids. Trimming pared 1 base from V and 0 bases from J, leaving 13 bases between. CDR3 region: CASSQGPGASSYNEQFF. CDR3 nucleotide sequence: TGCGCCAGCAGCCAAGGTCCCGGGGCGAGCTCCTACAATGAGCAGTTCTTC.

The chain is built from TRBV9 and TRBJ2-5; maybe TRBD2 (7 bases). Deletions cut 3 bases from V and 4 bases from J, with 13 bases between. Germline CDR1 SGDLS, CDR2 YYNGEE. The CDR3 is 14 residues long. The CDR3 DNA follows: TGTGCCAGCAGCGAGGGGGGGCTGGGAGAGACCCAGTACTTC. Translation: CASSEGGLGETQYF.

V is TRBV9 and J is TRBJ1-1; no clear D. V was trimmed by 2 bases and J by 3 bases, leaving 14 bases between them. This CDR3 contains 15 residues. CDR1 is SGDLS and CDR2 is YYNGEE in the germline V gene. Here the CDR3 reads CASSVGRGRDTEAFF. The CDR3 nucleotides are TGTGCCAGCAGCGTCGGACGGGGAAGAGACACTGAAGCTTTCTTT.

CDR3 in amino acids: CASSYDGGNNEQFF. As DNA, the CDR3 is TGTGCCAGCAGTTACGACGGGGGAAACAATGAGCAGTTCTTC. V and J are TRBV6-5 and TRBJ2-1, with D possibly TRBD2 on 6 matching bases. The CDR3 runs to 14 residues. Trimming took off 2 bases at V and 5 bases at J, with 10 bases between the two ends. In germline, CDR1 is MNHEY, CDR2 SVGAGI.

This clone was detected only a few times. The J gene is TRBJ2-7, the V gene TRBV18, with TRBD1 matching 8 bases. The CDR3 loop spans 14 amino acids. CDR1 is KGHSH and CDR2 is LQKENI in the germline V gene. After removal of 8 bases from V and 0 bases from J, the junction contained 6 bases not matched to a gene. CDR3 DNA sequence: TGTGCCAGCCTGGGGACAGGTGGCTCCTACGAGCAGTACTTC. Translation gives CASLGTGGSYEQYF.

CDR3 amino acids: CASSTWTGFNEKLFF. CDR3 DNA sequence: TGTGCCAGTAGTACCTGGACAGGGTTTAATGAAAAACTGTTTTTT. V is TRBV19 and J is TRBJ1-4, with 8 bases matching TRBD1. The junction had 5 bases not matched to a gene; V was cut back by 4 bases and J by 4 bases. There are 15 residues in the CDR3. Germline CDR1 and CDR2: LNHDA and SQIVND (reference sequence).

This clone has only one observation. The rearrangement joins TRBV19 to TRBJ1-2; 9 positions match TRBD1. The CDR3 contains 14 residues. V dropped 5 bases and J dropped 6; count of bases not matched to a gene: 7. In germline, CDR1 is LNHDA, CDR2 SQIVND (reference sequence). The DNA for the CDR3 is TGTGCCAGTAGTCGAAACAGGGGGCAGGATGGCTACACCTTC. It encodes CASSRNRGQDGYTF.

By frequency in the sample, this clone is medium-sized. The genes are TRBV7-9 and TRBJ2-7, with D uncertain. V dropped 5 bases and J dropped 3 bases, with 8 bases sitting between them. The CDR3 has 12 residues. The germline CDR1 and CDR2 sequences are SEHNR and FQNEAQ (reference sequence). Here the CDR3 reads CASSREDYEQYF. Written as DNA, the CDR3 is TGTGCCAGCAGCAGAGAGGACTACGAGCAGTACTTC.

This clone was counted a few times. The chain uses TRBV6-5 and TRBJ1-5; D is unclear. Trimming removed 5 bases from V and 3 bases from J, with 11 bases in between. This CDR3 spans 14 amino acids. Germline assignment: CDR1 MNHEY and CDR2 SVGAGI. CDR3 bases: TGTGCCAGCAGTCCCGGGCCCCCCAATCAGCCCCAGCATTTT. As protein: CASSPGPPNQPQHF.

V gene TRBV6-1 combines with J gene TRBJ1-6, with D possibly TRBD1 on 6 matching bases. There are 14 residues in the CDR3. The V gene's germline CDR1 is MNHNS and CDR2 SASEGT. Trimming left V 7 bases short and J 5 bases short, with 12 bases between. The CDR3 sequence: CASKEGVHNSPLHF. The CDR3 bases are TGTGCCAGCAAAGAGGGGGTCCATAATTCACCCCTCCACTTT.

V and J are TRBV19 and TRBJ2-1; the match to TRBD2 covers 8 bases. J gave up 1 base and V 4 bases, and 3 bases lay outside the gene matches. This CDR3 spans 15 amino acids. In germline, CDR1 is LNHDA, CDR2 SQIVND (reference sequence). The CDR3 region is CASSSSGVSYNEQFF. As DNA, the CDR3 is TGTGCCAGTAGTAGTAGCGGGGTATCCTACAATGAGCAGTTCTTC.

DNA of the CDR3: TGTGCCAGCAGCTTAGGGCGGGGGACGGCCGGCGGGCAGTACTTC. Its translation is CASSLGRGTAGGQYF. The chain has TRBV13 and TRBJ2-7, with 7 bases fitting TRBD2. Germline CDR1 and CDR2: PRHDT and FYEKMQ (reference sequence). The CDR3 length is 15 residues. V was pared by 0 bases and J by 9 bases, with 11 bases of the junction left unmatched.

The chain is built from TRBV4-3 and TRBJ2-3; D is unclear. The CDR3 is 16 residues long. The germline V gene has CDR1 LGHNA and CDR2 YSLEER. The germline V and J ends were trimmed by 0 bases and 4 bases, with 14 bases remaining between them. CDR3: CASSQEAGNWADTQYF. In DNA form, the CDR3 reads TGCGCCAGCAGCCAAGAAGCAGGAAATTGGGCAGATACGCAGTATTTT.

The V gene is TRBV27, the J gene TRBJ1-5, with 7 bases identical to TRBD1. The CDR3 runs 14 residues. From germline, CDR1 is MNHEY and CDR2 SMNVEV (reference sequence). Trimming removed 3 bases from V and 4 bases from J; junction bases left unmatched: 3. This CDR3 is CASSLPGGNQPQHF. DNA for the CDR3: TGTGCCAGCAGTTTGCCAGGGGGGAATCAGCCCCAGCATTTT.

A single count supports this clone. V gene TRBV5-4 combines with J gene TRBJ1-1; TRBD1 matches at 8 bases. Germline CDR1 is SGHNT and CDR2 is YYREEE (reference sequence). V shed 2 bases and J 4 bases; nucleotides not matched to a gene: 1. The CDR3 runs to 13 residues. CDR3 region: CASSFTGGTEAFF. CDR3 coding DNA: TGTGCCAGCAGCTTTACAGGGGGCACTGAAGCTTTCTTT.

The chain joins TRBV9 to TRBJ1-1; 7 bases match TRBD1. The V segment lost 0 bases and the J segment 0 bases; nucleotides outside the gene matches: 5. Germline CDR1 is SGDLS and CDR2 is YYNGEE. The CDR3 totals 16 residues. CDR3 sequence: CASSVAAGTVNTEAFF. CDR3 coding DNA: TGTGCCAGCAGCGTAGCCGCCGGGACAGTGAACACTGAAGCTTTCTTT.

V and J are TRBV29-1 and TRBJ2-2, with 9 bases lining up with TRBD1. CDR3 length: 14 amino acids. The V and J ends lost 6 bases and 6 bases, in that order; junction bases with no gene match: 8. Germline-derived CDR1 and CDR2 are SQVTM and ANQGSEA. The CDR3 nucleotides read TGCAGCGTGATGGGACAGGGTATAGCCGGGGAGCTGTTTTTT. It codes for CSVMGQGIAGELFF.

V usage is TRBV19 and J usage is TRBJ1-2; unclear D gene. This CDR3 is built from 11 residues. Germline V gene data show CDR1 as LNHDA and CDR2 as SQIVND (reference sequence). V gave up 8 bases and J gave up 3 bases, with 7 bases separating them. CDR3 DNA: TGTGCCAGTCTCGATCACTATGGCTACACCTTC. Its protein product is CASLDHYGYTF.

V is TRBV4-3 and J is TRBJ1-1; D may be TRBD1 (6 bases). The CDR3 contains 22 residues. Per germline, CDR1 LGHNA and CDR2 YSLEER. The V gene lost 3 bases and the J gene lost 0 bases, with 32 bases spanning the gap. The CDR3, as DNA: TGCGCCAGCAGCCATTACACTGGACAGCCCGAGAATTATATCCCGATGAACACTGAAGCTTTCTTT. This codes for CASSHYTGQPENYIPMNTEAFF.

This clone was seen more than once but under ten times. This sequence joins TRBV9 and TRBJ2-3; 9 bases fit TRBD1. Germline CDR1 is SGDLS and CDR2 is YYNGEE. The CDR3 extends over 14 amino acids. V shed 5 bases and J 6 bases; nucleotides not matched to a gene: 7. The CDR3, as DNA: TGTGCCAGCAGTCGACAGGGGGACGAGGATACGCAGTATTTT. Its translation: CASSRQGDEDTQYF.

This chain's CDR3 is CAIWDGLANYGYTF. Here the CDR3 DNA reads TGTGCCATCTGGGACGGCTTAGCTAACTATGGCTACACCTTC. The chain couples TRBV10-3 to TRBJ1-2, with D perhaps matching TRBD1 (5 bases). V was cut by 8 bases and J by 0 bases, with 13 bases left in between. The CDR3 extends over 14 amino acids. CDR1 and CDR2 (germline): ENHRY, SYGVKD.